The TCR beta chain under discussion was sequenced for a study of shared clonotypes between healthy human individuals. General observations from the study: Clonotypes not shared had lower generation probabilities than those common to all four donors. In having few donors, the study represented limited genetic and exposure-history diversity.

Per the germline V gene, CDR1 is SGHRS and CDR2 is YFSETQ. The CDR3 consists of 14 residues. With 4 bases removed from V and 3 bases from J, the gap between germline ends came to 14 bases. Everyone who donated was a Caucasian adult who lived in Nashville, Tennessee. This table comes from immunoSEQ multiplex PCR, and its TCRdb copy is limited to in-frame clones, with some not included. There are under 850,000 clones in the sample; around 70% occur only once, and 1.8% lies in the top ten. As for this clone: As yet, its antigen is unknown.

Sequences were obtained from memory CD4+ T cells sorted from blood. Regarding subset: CD45RA-negative fraction. This chain uses TRBV5-1 with TRBJ2-7; D is unclear. The receptor comes from a woman aged 30 to 39 in good health. Here the CDR3 reads CASSHDGPSYEQYF. In DNA, the CDR3 is TGCGCCAGCAGCCATGACGGACCCAGCTACGAGCAGTACTTC.